Below, one T cell receptor (beta chain) is given with its context. PCR primers comprised 60 Vbeta and 13 Jbeta primers. Here immunoSEQ multiplex PCR was the method, and the copy in TCRdb shows in-frame clones only, minus some. The data hold approximately 200,000 clones, with over 75% observed a single time. V was shortened by 8 bases and J by 4 bases, with 18 bases between the two germline ends. The CDR3 contains 15 residues. Germline V CDR1 and CDR2: SNHLY, FYNNEI. This entry comes from a study of cytomegalovirus exposure and HLA in healthy donors. Overall study context: In an earlier analysis, some 110 million unique TCR beta sequences were found from some 200 million T cells.

Each donor's status was that of a healthy bone marrow donor. The TCR comes from a girl aged 2 to 10 in good health and CMV-seronegative. The chain is built from TRBV2 and TRBJ2-1; no firm D call. The specimen was PBMCs. CDR3 sequence: CASLPLPRAYNEQFF. CDR3 DNA: TGTGCCAGCTTGCCACTACCCCGCGCTTACAATGAGCAGTTCTTC.